This T cell receptor beta chain was sequenced in a study of T cell responses to AZD1222 COVID-19 vaccine. On this clone: Its antigen is currently unknown.

TCRdb's copy holds only in-frame clones and misses some; the assay was immunoSEQ multiplex PCR. There are 90,000 to 120,000 clones in the sample; about 90% occur only once, and about 8.1% lies in the top ten. Whole-study results and caveats: Once two AZD1222 doses were given, Spike-specific TCR breadth and depth went up.

Sequences were derived from peripheral blood, sampled 28 days after the second AZD1222 dose. The clonotype was recovered from an adult who received the AZD1222 COVID-19 vaccine.

CDR3 sequence reads: CASSLSSGGSNYGYTF. CDR3 DNA sequence: TGTGCCAGCAGTTTATCGTCAGGGGGCTCCAACTATGGCTACACCTTC. The V call is TRBV27, the J call TRBJ1-2; 8 bases are a match to TRBD1. The germline V gene has CDR1 MNHEY and CDR2 SMNVEV (reference sequence). Unmatched junction bases numbered 5, after V lost 0 bases and J lost 2 bases. CDR3 length equals 16 residues.